Listed here are 23 T cell receptor beta chains from one sample, sequenced in a study of blood T cell repertoires in COVID-19. Sequencing used immunoSEQ multiplex PCR; TCRdb keeps in-frame clones, though not all of them. The sample consists of 50,000 to 85,000 clones, roughly 82% of them appearing once. Sequencing used peripheral blood. These receptors were obtained from a man in his 60s with acute or convalescent COVID-19.

The rearrangement uses TRBV7-2 and TRBJ1-5, with 8 bases fitting TRBD1. The CDR3 extends over 14 amino acids. The J segment lost 2 bases and the V segment lost 5 bases, leaving 2 bases of the junction unmatched. Per germline, CDR1 SGHTA and CDR2 FQGNSA. The CDR3 loop reads CASSGQGGNQPQHF. The CDR3 DNA follows: TGTGCCAGCAGCGGACAGGGTGGCAATCAGCCCCAGCATTTT.

This rearrangement joins TRBV11-2 to TRBJ2-5, with 10 bases identical to TRBD1. The CDR3 totals 14 residues. The junction had 4 bases not matched to a gene; V was cut back by 4 bases and J by 5 bases. Germline V gene data show CDR1 as SGHAT and CDR2 as FQNNGV. The CDR3 DNA sequence: TGTGCCAGCAGCTGGTCGGACAGGGGGGAGACCCAGTACTTC. Protein: CASSWSDRGETQYF. Full variable domain (remainder filled in from reference TRBV11-2 and TRBJ2-5): EAGVAQSPRYKIIEKRQSVAFWCNPISGHATLYWYQQILGQGPKLLIQFQNNGVVDDSQLPKDRFSAERLKGVDSTLKIQPAKLEDSAVYLCASSWSDRGETQYFGPGTRLLVL.

The sample holds one count of this clone. This sequence joins TRBV6-2 or TRBV6-3 and TRBJ1-2, with no clear D. The CDR3 has 11 amino acids. Trimming stripped 6 bases from V and 4 bases from J, with 6 bases between. Germline lookup yields CDR1 MNHEY and CDR2 SVGEGT. DNA for the CDR3: TGTGCCAGCAGCACACCCTATGGCTACACCTTC. Encoded protein: CASSTPYGYTF.

This clone was counted a few times. This chain links TRBV4-3 with TRBJ1-5, with a weak D call TRBD1 (6 bases). The germline gives CDR1 LGHNA, CDR2 YSLEER. Trimming removed 0 bases at V and 3 bases at J, with 12 bases between. The CDR3 sequence is 16 residues long. CDR3 protein: CASSQDWTVPNQPQHF. CDR3 coding DNA: TGCGCCAGCAGCCAAGATTGGACAGTGCCCAATCAGCCCCAGCATTTT.

The V gene is TRBV5-6, the J gene TRBJ2-2; TRBD1 matches at 10 bases. V trimming: 4 bases; J trimming: 3 bases; junction bases outside the gene matches: 3. The CDR3 has 15 amino acids. CDR1 and CDR2 from the germline V gene are SGHDT and YYEEEE. CDR3 in DNA: TGTGCCAGCAGCGGACAGGGGGTAGACACCGGGGAGCTGTTTTTT. The encoded protein is CASSGQGVDTGELFF.

The rearrangement uses TRBV3-1 (or the pseudogene TRBV3-2) and TRBJ1-3; 9 bases are shared with TRBD1. Germline V gene data show CDR1 as LGHDT and CDR2 as YNNKEL (reference sequence). CDR3 length equals 15 residues. The J segment lost 0 bases and the V segment lost 5 bases, leaving 2 bases of the junction unmatched. This chain's CDR3 is CASSGDRASGNTIYF. The DNA for the CDR3 is TGTGCCAGCAGCGGGGACAGGGCCTCTGGAAACACCATATATTTT.

V and J are TRBV24-1 and TRBJ2-6; perhaps TRBD1 as D (6 bases). Trimming shortened V by 4 bases and J by 0 bases, and 12 bases separated the two germline ends. CDR1 and CDR2 (germline): KGHDR, SFDVKD. This CDR3 is built from 17 residues. DNA for the CDR3: TGTGCCACCAGTGACCCGGGACAAAACTCTGGGGCCAACGTCCTGACTTTC. This encodes CATSDPGQNSGANVLTF.

In its sample, this clone was seen once. V usage is TRBV10-3 and J usage is TRBJ1-2; D is uncertain. Trimming stripped 4 bases from V and 6 bases from J, with 12 bases between. The CDR3 is 13 amino acids. Germline CDR1 reads ENHRY; CDR2 reads SYGVKD. The CDR3 DNA sequence: TGTGCCATCAGTGGGTACAGATATGATGGCTACACCTTC. Translating gives CAISGYRYDGYTF.

This clone was observed a single time. This chain uses TRBV7-2 with TRBJ1-6; D gene unclear. V was shortened by 1 base and J by 3 bases, with 10 bases between the two germline ends. Germline CDR1 is SGHTA and CDR2 is FQGNSA. The CDR3 is 16 residues long. CDR3 sequence reads: CASSLGGIGYNSPLHF. Written as DNA, the CDR3 is TGTGCCAGCAGCTTAGGCGGGATTGGCTATAATTCACCCCTCCACTTT.

This clone was seen only a few times. The CDR3 coding sequence is TGCGCCAGCAGCTTGGAACAGGGGCACACTGAAGCTTTCTTT. Translating it yields CASSLEQGHTEAFF. This chain joins TRBV5-1 and TRBJ1-1; 7 nucleotides match TRBD1. Trimming at V came to 0 bases and at J to 3 bases, leaving 2 bases not matched to a gene. Germline loops: CDR1 SGHRS, CDR2 YFSETQ. This CDR3 region has 14 residues. Together with reference TRBV5-1 and TRBJ1-1, the CDR3 gives the full variable domain: KAGVTQTPRYLIKTRGQQVTLSCSPISGHRSVSWYQQTPGQGLQFLFEYFSETQRNKGNFPGRFSGRQFSNSRSEMNVSTLELGDSALYLCASSLEQGHTEAFFGQGTRLTVV.

The chain links TRBV6-6 to TRBJ1-5; 7 nucleotides line up with TRBD1. V lost 5 bases to trimming and J lost 2 bases; unmatched junction nucleotides: 9. Germline V gene data show CDR1 as MNHNY and CDR2 as SVGAGI (reference sequence). This CDR3 region has 16 residues. Here the CDR3 DNA reads TGTGCCAGCAGTGTGGACAGGCCAAGGGGCAATCAGCCCCAGCATTTT. Translated, it gives CASSVDRPRGNQPQHF.

The rearrangement links TRBV25-1 to TRBJ2-3; D not certain. This CDR3 is built from 14 residues. The germline gives CDR1 MGHDK, CDR2 SYGVNS. The ends were cut back, 3 bases at V and 0 bases at J, with 7 bases in the middle. The CDR3 sequence: CASSDQTSTDTQYF. The CDR3, as DNA: TGTGCCAGCAGTGACCAGACTAGCACAGATACGCAGTATTTT.

This clone was found a few times. This rearrangement joins TRBV13 to TRBJ2-3; 9 bases map to TRBD2. The germline CDR1 and CDR2 sequences are PRHDT and FYEKMQ (reference sequence). This CDR3 has 18 amino acids. Unmatched junction bases numbered 8, after V lost 1 base and J lost 0 bases. The DNA for the CDR3 is TGTGCCAGCAGCTTAGCAGAGCGGGGGGCCCGCAGCACAGATACGCAGTATTTT. Amino acid sequence: CASSLAERGARSTDTQYF.

This clone showed up just once. The chain joins TRBV19 to TRBJ1-1; a possible D gene is TRBD1 (5 bases). The V end was cut by 5 bases, the J end by 5 bases, with 18 bases between. Germline V CDR1 and CDR2: LNHDA, SQIVND (reference sequence). The CDR3 sequence is 15 residues long. The DNA for the CDR3 is TGTGCCAGTAGTGCGTGGGGGGAGATGGAGACTGAAGCTTTCTTT. Translating it yields CASSAWGEMETEAFF.

V usage is TRBV5-1 and J usage is TRBJ2-5; 9 nucleotides agree with TRBD1. The germline V gene has CDR1 SGHRS and CDR2 YFSETQ. V dropped 0 bases and J dropped 5; count of bases not matched to a gene: 5. This CDR3 has 15 residues. CDR3 residues: CASSLEQGASETQYF. CDR3 sequence (DNA): TGCGCCAGCAGCTTGGAACAGGGGGCGTCGGAGACCCAGTACTTC.

The chain couples TRBV30 to TRBJ1-3; no definite D call. Deletions cut 0 bases from V and 0 bases from J, with 3 bases between. The CDR3 sequence is 13 residues long. The germline V gene encodes CDR1 GTSNPN and CDR2 SVGIG (reference sequence). CDR3 protein: CAWSVRSGNTIYF. The DNA for the CDR3 is TGTGCCTGGAGTGTCCGCTCTGGAAACACCATATATTTT.

The rearrangement joins TRBV14 to TRBJ1-5, with D uncertain. CDR3 size: 13 residues. Trimming cost V 0 bases and J 4 bases, with 4 bases left between them. CDR1 and CDR2 from the germline V gene are SGHDN and FVKESK. The CDR3 DNA sequence: TGTGCCAGCAGCCAAGATCTGAATCAGCCCCAGCATTTT. Its translation: CASSQDLNQPQHF.

J is TRBJ1-3 and V is TRBV19, with unresolved D. Between the trimmed V and J ends, which lost 0 bases and 1 base, there was a span of 7 bases. The CDR3 loop spans 15 amino acids. Germline CDR1 is LNHDA and CDR2 is SQIVND (reference sequence). CDR3 amino acids: CASSIEASSGNTIYF. The CDR3 region has the DNA TGTGCCAGTAGTATAGAGGCAAGTTCTGGAAACACCATATATTTT.

The chain carries TRBV28 and TRBJ1-3; D remains ambiguous. This CDR3 spans 15 amino acids. The V end lost 7 bases, the J end lost 3 bases, and 16 bases lay between the germline ends. The germline V gene has CDR1 MDHEN and CDR2 SYDVKM. This chain's CDR3 is CASTRGGSGGNTIYF. The CDR3 DNA is TGTGCCAGCACCCGTGGAGGCTCGGGTGGAAACACCATATATTTT.

The J gene is TRBJ1-1, the V gene TRBV5-6; no definite D call. V lost 4 bases, J lost 2 bases, and 12 bases lay in between. The CDR3 sequence is 14 residues long. Germline CDR1 and CDR2: SGHDT and YYEEEE. The CDR3 sequence: CASSQPGRNTEAFF. The CDR3 region has the DNA TGTGCCAGCAGCCAGCCCGGGAGAAACACTGAAGCTTTCTTT.

The chain has TRBV7-2 and TRBJ1-6; TRBD1 aligns across 10 bases. Per the germline V gene, CDR1 is SGHTA and CDR2 is FQGNSA. The CDR3 length is 18 residues. V lost 5 bases, J lost 1 base, and 8 bases stayed unmatched. The CDR3 here is CASSRTGGVYSYNSPLHF. The CDR3 DNA is TGTGCCAGCAGCCGGACAGGGGGTGTTTATTCCTATAATTCACCCCTCCACTTT.

V is TRBV15 and J is TRBJ1-6; 7 nucleotides line up with TRBD1. The CDR3 covers 19 residues. Germline V gene data show CDR1 as LNHNV and CDR2 as YYDKDF (reference sequence). The V segment lost 1 base and the J segment 0 bases; nucleotides outside the gene matches: 9. CDR3 in DNA: TGTGCCACCAGCAGAGTCTGGGGGACAGTAGACTCCTATAATTCACCCCTCCACTTT. Its protein is CATSRVWGTVDSYNSPLHF.

This chain uses TRBV5-4 with TRBJ2-7; 9 nucleotides agree with TRBD1. The CDR3 runs to 16 residues. CDR1 and CDR2 from the germline V gene are SGHNT and YYREEE (reference sequence). J was trimmed by 3 bases and V by 1 base; bases with no gene match: 8. Here the CDR3 reads CASSLSGTGFLYEQYF. In nucleotides, the CDR3 is TGTGCCAGCAGCTTGTCCGGGACAGGGTTCCTCTACGAGCAGTACTTC.